Presented here are 16 T cell receptor beta chains from one specimen sequenced in a study of control samples from healthy donors and cancer patients. Repertoires were generated with immunoSEQ multiplex PCR, while TCRdb's copy carries only in-frame clones and drops some. Of approximately 84,000 clones in the sample, 82% were seen once. The source material was blood. The receptors originated from a woman in her sixties in good health.

The genes are TRBV6-5 and TRBJ2-1, with a tentative D call TRBD2 (6 bases). The germline V and J ends were trimmed by 5 bases and 7 bases, with 15 bases remaining between them. CDR1 is MNHEY and CDR2 is SVGAGI in the germline V gene. This CDR3 spans 14 amino acids. Here the CDR3 reads CASSTGTASNEQFF. CDR3 bases: TGTGCCAGCAGTACCGGGACTGCGAGTAATGAGCAGTTCTTC.

The chain uses TRBV2 and TRBJ1-5; 7 nucleotides line up with TRBD1. Germline V gene sequence: CDR1 SNHLY, CDR2 FYNNEI. The CDR3 totals 14 residues. V gave up 4 bases and J gave up 4 bases; unmatched junction bases: 4. This chain's CDR3 is CASSGQGLNQPQHF. As DNA, the CDR3 is TGTGCCAGCAGTGGACAGGGCCTAAATCAGCCCCAGCATTTT.

The gene calls are TRBV6-1 and TRBJ2-2; D unclear. This CDR3 spans 13 amino acids. The germline V gene encodes CDR1 MNHNS and CDR2 SASEGT. The ends were cut back, 0 bases at V and 4 bases at J, with 3 bases in the middle. CDR3: CASSEAVTGELFF. CDR3 sequence (DNA): TGTGCCAGCAGTGAAGCGGTCACCGGGGAGCTGTTTTTT.

The chain's CDR3 is CASSADRGGTFF. The CDR3 DNA is TGTGCCAGTAGTGCCGACAGGGGTGGAACTTTCTTT. V is TRBV19 and J is TRBJ1-1; the match to TRBD1 covers 8 bases. In germline, CDR1 is LNHDA, CDR2 SQIVND (reference sequence). Trimming took 5 bases from V and 12 from J; bases not matched to a gene: 8. The CDR3 extends over 12 amino acids.

In its sample, this clone was seen once. This sequence joins TRBV18 and TRBJ2-1; tentative D call: TRBD2 (5 bases). Per the germline V gene, CDR1 is KGHSH and CDR2 is LQKENI. The CDR3 loop spans 14 amino acids. Trimming stripped 3 bases from V and 7 bases from J, with 13 bases between. For the CDR3, the DNA is TGTGCCAGCTCACCCAACATAGGAGGTAATGAGCAGTTCTTC. Its translation is CASSPNIGGNEQFF.

The chain recombines TRBV5-1 with TRBJ2-1; no clear D. V shed 1 base and J shed 6 bases, with 11 bases lying between them. CDR1 SGHRS and CDR2 YFSETQ come from the germline V gene. CDR3 length equals 14 residues. CDR3 sequence reads: CASSLPRYSNEQFF. The CDR3 coding sequence is TGCGCCAGCAGCTTGCCCCGGTACTCCAATGAGCAGTTCTTC.

For this clone: One end of the junction varies from germline; a read error may be responsible. The rearrangement joins TRBV11-2 to TRBJ2-7; 10 bases fit TRBD2. CDR1 is SGHAT and CDR2 is FQNNGV in the germline V gene. The length of the CDR3 is 12 residues. CDR3 coding DNA: TGTGCCAGCAGCTTAGGGGGTAGCGGGAGGAACTTC. It codes for CASSLGGSGRNF.

A few counts support this clone. This chain joins TRBV18 and TRBJ2-2, with 8 bases aligning to TRBD1. The V and J ends lost 5 bases and 1 base, in that order; junction bases with no gene match: 0. The CDR3 length is 14 residues. Germline-derived CDR1 and CDR2 are KGHSH and LQKENI. For the CDR3, the DNA is TGTGCCAGCTCAGGACAGGGGAACACCGGGGAGCTGTTTTTT. Its protein is CASSGQGNTGELFF. The whole variable domain, filled in from reference TRBV18 and TRBJ2-2, reads NAGVMQNPRHLVRRRGQEARLRCSPMKGHSHVYWYRQLPEEGLKFMVYLQKENIIDESGMPKERFSAEFPKEGPSILRIQQVVRGDSAAYFCASSGQGNTGELFFGEGSRLTVL.

This clone turned up a few times. The V and J genes are TRBV3-1 (or the pseudogene TRBV3-2) and TRBJ1-2, with a weak D call TRBD1 (5 bases). The germline V gene has CDR1 LGHDT and CDR2 YNNKEL (reference sequence). With 8 bases removed from V and 8 bases from J, the gap between germline ends came to 18 bases. The CDR3 has 13 amino acids. The CDR3 reads CASQMRGASGYTF. Written as DNA, the CDR3 is TGTGCCAGCCAGATGAGGGGTGCGTCGGGCTACACCTTC.

V and J are TRBV6-5 and TRBJ1-1; 10 bases fit TRBD1. V lost 6 bases to trimming and J lost 7 bases; unmatched junction nucleotides: 5. Germline lookup yields CDR1 MNHEY and CDR2 SVGAGI. The CDR3 runs 13 residues. CDR3 coding DNA: TGTGCCAGCAGCGGGACAGGGGTTGGTGAAGCTTTCTTT. This encodes CASSGTGVGEAFF.

The V and J genes are TRBV4-3 and TRBJ2-3, with D hard to call. The germline V and J ends were trimmed by 0 bases and 2 bases, with 6 bases remaining between them. This CDR3 has 14 amino acids. The germline V gene has CDR1 LGHNA and CDR2 YSLEER. The DNA for the CDR3 is TGCGCCAGCAGCCAAGATCAGGACACAGATACGCAGTATTTT. Its protein is CASSQDQDTDTQYF.

V usage is TRBV5-6 and J usage is TRBJ1-3, with 8 bases fitting TRBD1. CDR3 length: 14 residues. V gave up 3 bases and J gave up 1 base; unmatched junction bases: 0. Germline loops: CDR1 SGHDT, CDR2 YYEEEE. The CDR3 DNA reads TGTGCCAGCAGCTGGACAGGGTCTGGAAACACCATATATTTT. Protein product: CASSWTGSGNTIYF. The full variable domain, in which reference TRBV5-6 and TRBJ1-3 provide the parts outside the CDR3, is DAGVTQSPTHLIKTRGQQVTLRCSPKSGHDTVSWYQQALGQGPQFIFQYYEEEERQRGNFPDRFSGHQFPNYSSELNVNALLLGDSALYLCASSWTGSGNTIYFGEGSWLTVV.

V gene TRBV2 combines with J gene TRBJ1-1; 7 bases match TRBD1. Unmatched junction bases numbered 13, after V lost 6 bases and J lost 6 bases. There are 15 residues in the CDR3. CDR1 SNHLY and CDR2 FYNNEI come from the germline V gene. CDR3 DNA: TGTGCCAGCAGAACAAGACAGGGCCAGAATGCTGAAGCTTTCTTT. It is translated as CASRTRQGQNAEAFF.

The chain recombines TRBV28 with TRBJ2-7; 9 nucleotides match TRBD1. J gave up 5 bases and V 4 bases, and 12 bases lay outside the gene matches. CDR3 length equals 16 residues. Looked up from germline, CDR1 is MDHEN and CDR2 is SYDVKM. CDR3 sequence (DNA): TGTGCCAGCAGTTCACTCGTCGGGACAGGGCGCGACGAGCAGTACTTC. Amino acid sequence: CASSSLVGTGRDEQYF.

This chain joins TRBV5-1 and TRBJ2-1, with 15 positions matching TRBD2. From germline, CDR1 is SGHRS and CDR2 YFSETQ. J lost 15 bases, V lost 4 bases, and 14 bases had no gene match. This CDR3 has 16 residues. The CDR3 protein is CASSAIPGLAGGFPFF. For the CDR3, the DNA is TGCGCCAGCAGCGCAATTCCGGGACTAGCGGGAGGATTTCCGTTCTTC.

The chain employs TRBV7-2 and TRBJ2-5, with D perhaps TRBD1 or TRBD2 (6 bases each). Germline V gene data show CDR1 as SGHTA and CDR2 as FQGNSA. CDR3 size: 13 residues. Trimming shortened V by 5 bases and J by 9 bases, and 16 bases separated the two germline ends. The CDR3 is CASSPGGLLAQYF. In DNA, the CDR3 is TGTGCCAGCAGCCCTGGGGGGCTGTTGGCCCAGTACTTC.